Shown below are 18 T cell receptor beta chains from a single sample sequenced in a study of T cells in Graves' hyperthyroidism and ophthalmopathy. The source material, RNA transcripts, was used to amplify TCR beta CDR3 regions. Using the HTBI primer set, a first-round RT-PCR was run on the TCR CDR3. TCRdb reprocessed the multiplex PCR reads with MiXCR, giving one entry per CDR3 protein. The top ten hold 8% to 9% of the sample, which has roughly 800,000 distinct CDR3 sequences, 38% seen once. Sequenced: blood. These receptors all come from a man younger than 35 with Graves' hyperthyroidism.

This chain joins TRBV4-3 and TRBJ1-6; 7 nucleotides align to TRBD1. J was trimmed by 7 bases and V by 5 bases; bases with no gene match: 8. Germline CDR1 and CDR2: LGHNA and YSLEER. The CDR3 consists of 15 residues. The CDR3 DNA sequence: TGCGCCAGCAGCTTTCATGGACAGGCAAATTCACCCCTCCACTTT. This codes for CASSFHGQANSPLHF.

The chain recombines TRBV9 with TRBJ1-1, with TRBD1 identical over 7 bases. In germline, CDR1 is SGDLS, CDR2 YYNGEE. The CDR3 has 15 amino acids. The junction had 6 bases not matched to a gene; V was cut back by 4 bases and J by 0 bases. The CDR3: CASSQGTDMNTEAFF. As DNA, the CDR3 is TGTGCCAGCAGCCAAGGGACAGATATGAACACTGAAGCTTTCTTT.

The sample holds many counts of this clonotype. The chain carries TRBV24-1 and TRBJ1-5; D is unresolved. The V and J ends lost 1 base and 0 bases respectively, with 3 bases between them. CDR1 and CDR2 (germline): KGHDR, SFDVKD. The CDR3 runs to 14 residues. CDR3 DNA: TGTGCCACCAGTGATTTCACTAGCAATCAGCCCCAGCATTTT. It yields the protein CATSDFTSNQPQHF.

CDR3: CSVEDGARDPYEQYF. DNA for the CDR3: TGCAGCGTTGAAGATGGGGCTAGAGACCCCTACGAGCAGTACTTC. This chain uses TRBV29-1 with TRBJ2-7, with TRBD1 as a possible D gene (5 bases). The CDR3 contains 15 residues. V was trimmed by 0 bases and J by 2 bases, leaving 14 bases between them. Germline loops: CDR1 SQVTM, CDR2 ANQGSEA.

The V gene is TRBV20-1, the J gene TRBJ1-2; tentatively, D is TRBD1 (5 bases). The CDR3 is 14 residues long. V was shortened by 3 bases and J by 3 bases, with 14 bases between the two germline ends. Germline CDR1 reads DFQATT; CDR2 reads SNEGSKA (reference sequence). The CDR3 coding sequence is TGCAGTGCTAGTGACCGGGACGAAGACTATGGCTACACCTTC. Amino acid sequence: CSASDRDEDYGYTF.

Remarks on this clonotype: Since a much larger clone is just one base distant, this may be a read error. The chain uses TRBV12-3 or TRBV12-4 and TRBJ1-3, with no clear D. The CDR3 loop spans 12 amino acids. The V gene lost 7 bases and the J gene lost 0 bases, with 4 bases spanning the gap. The CDR3 here is CASTSSGNTIYF. The CDR3 coding sequence is TGTGCCAGCACAAGCTCTGGAAACACCATATATTTT.

This clonotype appeared once. V is TRBV7-9 and J is TRBJ1-3, with D unresolved. This CDR3 spans 17 amino acids. V lost 2 bases and J lost 3, with 17 bases in between. CDR1 SEHNR and CDR2 FQNEAQ come from the germline V gene (reference sequence). CDR3 nucleotide sequence: TGTGCCAGCAGCTTAACAGCGGCCGCGGGATATGGAAACACCATATATTTT. Translation gives CASSLTAAAGYGNTIYF.

This clonotype was seen repeatedly, ten times or more. The rearrangement uses TRBV2 and TRBJ2-5; D is unclear. The CDR3 runs 12 residues. Trimming left V 8 bases short and J 1 base short, with 8 bases between. CDR1 and CDR2 (germline): SNHLY, FYNNEI. The CDR3 region is CASETIQETQYF. The CDR3 nucleotides are TGTGCCAGCGAGACAATCCAAGAGACCCAGTACTTC.

This clonotype has more than one count but fewer than ten. The chain joins TRBV5-6 to TRBJ1-2; TRBD1 aligns across 7 bases. The germline V gene has CDR1 SGHDT and CDR2 YYEEEE. The CDR3 is made up of 15 amino acids. V was pared by 3 bases and J by 4 bases, with 9 bases of the junction left unmatched. The CDR3 DNA sequence: TGTGCCAGCAGCTCCTTGACAGGGAAGGCCTATGGCTACACCTTC. Translation gives CASSSLTGKAYGYTF.

This clonotype came up many times. This rearrangement joins TRBV19 to TRBJ1-5; D is possibly TRBD1 (5 bases). Germline-derived CDR1 and CDR2 are LNHDA and SQIVND (reference sequence). V was clipped by 5 bases and J by 5 bases, with 10 bases between them. The CDR3 consists of 13 residues. CDR3 residues: CASSADRDQPQHF. The CDR3 region has the DNA TGTGCCAGTAGTGCAGACAGAGATCAGCCCCAGCATTTT. Combining the CDR3 with reference TRBV19 and TRBJ1-5 gives the whole variable domain DGGITQSPKYLFRKEGQNVTLSCEQNLNHDAMYWYRQDPGQGLRLIYYSQIVNDFQKGDIAEGYSVSREKKESFPLTVTSAQKNPTAFYLCASSADRDQPQHFGDGTRLSIL.

The chain joins TRBV12-3 or TRBV12-4 to TRBJ2-7, with TRBD2 matching 9 bases. There are 16 residues in the CDR3. The CDR3 coding sequence is TGTGCTAGTGCCCCAGGCGGCGGGAGGGCCTCCTACGAGCAGTACTTC. It specifies CASAPGGGRASYEQYF.

The chain joins TRBV10-3 to TRBJ1-5; perhaps TRBD1 as D (6 bases). V shed 7 bases and J shed 5 bases, with 12 bases lying between them. Germline CDR1 reads ENHRY; CDR2 reads SYGVKD. The CDR3 consists of 13 residues. In DNA, the CDR3 is TGTGCCATCACCGAGGACAGCGATCAGCCCCAGCATTTT. Translating it yields CAITEDSDQPQHF.

The gene calls are TRBV10-3 and TRBJ2-7; no reliable D call. This CDR3 has 12 amino acids. Germline values: CDR1 ENHRY, CDR2 SYGVKD. The V and J ends lost 6 bases and 1 base respectively, with 7 bases between them. CDR3 protein: CAISGNSYEQYF. CDR3 DNA sequence: TGTGCCATCAGCGGAAATTCCTACGAGCAGTACTTC.

Details on this clonotype: No conserved phenylalanine or tryptophan ends this CDR3, so it is likely a read error. The chain joins TRBV7-9 to TRBJ1-1, with a weak D call TRBD1 (5 bases). Per the germline V gene, CDR1 is SEHNR and CDR2 is FQNEAQ (reference sequence). This CDR3 has 13 amino acids. The CDR3 here is CASSPGEGTEAFL. DNA for the CDR3: TGCGCCAGCAGCCCAGGAGAGGGGACTGAAGCTTTCCTT.

This chain uses TRBV2 with TRBJ1-5; TRBD1 is a possible D gene (6 bases). V was cut by 6 bases and J by 7 bases, with 19 bases left in between. The CDR3 loop spans 15 amino acids. Germline V lookup: CDR1 SNHLY, CDR2 FYNNEI. The CDR3 protein is CASSQGSGDPQPQHF. The DNA for the CDR3 is TGTGCCAGCAGCCAAGGGTCAGGGGACCCCCAGCCCCAGCATTTT. The entire variable domain, with the rest obtained from reference TRBV2 and TRBJ1-5, is as follows: EPEVTQTPSHQVTQMGQEVILRCVPISNHLYFYWYRQILGQKVEFLVSFYNNEISEKSEIFDDQFSVERPDGSNFTLKIRSTKLEDSAMYFCASSQGSGDPQPQHFGDGTRLSIL.

The table lists this clonotype with a few counts. The J gene is TRBJ1-1, the V gene TRBV5-1; D gene ambiguous. Germline V gene lookup returns CDR1 SGHRS and CDR2 YFSETQ. The CDR3 has 14 residues. Trimming took 3 bases from V and 5 from J, leaving 14 bases between them. The CDR3 spells CASSSSRTPTEAFF. CDR3 bases: TGCGCCAGCAGCTCCTCTAGGACCCCTACTGAAGCTTTCTTT.

This clonotype was seen a single time. The rearrangement links TRBV15 to TRBJ1-1; 7 nucleotides line up with TRBD1. CDR1 is LNHNV and CDR2 is YYDKDF in the germline V gene (reference sequence). The CDR3 has 15 residues. Germline trimming cut 7 bases from V and 1 base from J; bases unmatched to any gene: 9. CDR3 DNA: TGTGCCACCACTGACAGGGTGGATGGGAACACTGAAGCTTTCTTT. Protein sequence: CATTDRVDGNTEAFF.

This clonotype was found many times. The chain employs TRBV7-2 and TRBJ2-2; 13 bases fit TRBD2. The CDR3 length is 15 residues. V trimming: 5 bases; J trimming: 7 bases; junction bases outside the gene matches: 4. The germline V gene has CDR1 SGHTA and CDR2 FQGNSA. The CDR3, as DNA: TGTGCCAGCAGCAGAGGACTAGCGGGAGACGGGGAGCTGTTTTTT. It specifies CASSRGLAGDGELFF.